The 5 T cell receptor beta chains below all came from one sample that was sequenced in a study of blood T cell repertoires in COVID-19. Using immunoSEQ multiplex PCR, the repertoire was profiled, and TCRdb retains in-frame clones only, with some absent. This table holds about 180,000 clones, 83% found once. Sequenced sample: peripheral blood. The receptors come from an older woman with COVID-19, enrolled during active disease.

The chain combines TRBV19 with TRBJ2-7; the match to TRBD2 covers 7 bases. CDR1 and CDR2 (germline): LNHDA, SQIVND (reference sequence). There are 15 residues in the CDR3. The V and J ends lost 4 bases and 2 bases, in that order; junction bases with no gene match: 8. The CDR3 DNA reads as TGTGCCAGTAGTACCCAACTAGCGCGGACCTACGAGCAGTACTTC. Amino acids: CASSTQLARTYEQYF.

The chain links TRBV27 to TRBJ1-2; 7 nucleotides match TRBD1. The CDR3 totals 12 residues. In germline, CDR1 is MNHEY, CDR2 SMNVEV (reference sequence). The CDR3 bases are TGTGTAAACGTGGAGGGGGCTGGAGGCTACACCTTC. It is translated as CVNVEGAGGYTF.

This sequence joins TRBV4-3 and TRBJ2-3; TRBD1 is a possible D gene (5 bases). CDR3 length: 15 amino acids. Germline V gene data show CDR1 as LGHNA and CDR2 as YSLEER. Deletions cut 4 bases from V and 2 bases from J, with 13 bases between. The CDR3 region is CASSLGHQTTDTQYF. CDR3 nucleotides: TGCGCCAGCAGCCTCGGACATCAAACCACAGATACGCAGTATTTT.

This rearrangement joins TRBV28 to TRBJ2-1; a weak D match, TRBD2 (6 bases). The length of the CDR3 is 15 residues. V lost 6 bases and J lost 3, with 15 bases in between. Germline lookup yields CDR1 MDHEN and CDR2 SYDVKM. The CDR3 coding sequence is TGTGCCAGCAGGATAGGAGGGGCGGACTACAATGAGCAGTTCTTC. This encodes CASRIGGADYNEQFF.

The rearrangement links TRBV5-1 to TRBJ1-6, with TRBD1 identical over 8 bases. Germline-derived CDR1 and CDR2 are SGHRS and YFSETQ. V shed 4 bases and J 8 bases; nucleotides not matched to a gene: 2. This CDR3 region has 13 residues. The CDR3 reads CASSAGGDSPLHF. CDR3 nucleotides: TGCGCCAGCAGCGCAGGGGGCGATTCACCCCTCCACTTT.